The 2 T cell receptor beta chains presented below share a single source sample, sequenced in a study of CD4 T cells in relation to SARS-CoV-2 and coronaviruses. Unexposed donor CD4+ T cells date from about 2011-2018, before the COVID-19 pandemic. After nine to ten days of culture, CD4+ T cells were isolated. The antigens for these receptors are not known. Repertoires were generated with immunoSEQ multiplex PCR, while TCRdb's copy carries only in-frame clones and drops some. Counted here are about 21,000 clones, less than 85% occurring once; the ten biggest clones make up approximately 15%. The sample taken for sequencing was CD4+ T cells from PBMCs, cultured in vitro. These receptors came from a human donor in good health.

Concerning this clone: This sample also contains other DNA sequences that code for the same CDR3. The chain links TRBV18 to TRBJ1-2; D possibly corresponds to TRBD1 (5 bases). V was pared by 3 bases and J by 8 bases, with 7 bases between. Germline CDR1 is KGHSH and CDR2 is LQKENI. The CDR3 is 11 residues long. Here the CDR3 DNA reads TGTGCCAGCTCACCGGGGGACGGCTACACCTTC. It specifies CASSPGDGYTF.

The V and J genes are TRBV24-1 and TRBJ1-2; TRBD1 aligns across 12 bases. The CDR3 runs 20 residues. CDR1 and CDR2 (germline): KGHDR, SFDVKD. The V and J ends lost 1 base and 4 bases, in that order; junction bases with no gene match: 15. The CDR3 region is CATSDFAPRDRGRRGYGYTF. CDR3 coding DNA: TGTGCCACCAGTGATTTTGCTCCCCGGGACAGGGGGCGCCGTGGCTATGGCTACACCTTC.